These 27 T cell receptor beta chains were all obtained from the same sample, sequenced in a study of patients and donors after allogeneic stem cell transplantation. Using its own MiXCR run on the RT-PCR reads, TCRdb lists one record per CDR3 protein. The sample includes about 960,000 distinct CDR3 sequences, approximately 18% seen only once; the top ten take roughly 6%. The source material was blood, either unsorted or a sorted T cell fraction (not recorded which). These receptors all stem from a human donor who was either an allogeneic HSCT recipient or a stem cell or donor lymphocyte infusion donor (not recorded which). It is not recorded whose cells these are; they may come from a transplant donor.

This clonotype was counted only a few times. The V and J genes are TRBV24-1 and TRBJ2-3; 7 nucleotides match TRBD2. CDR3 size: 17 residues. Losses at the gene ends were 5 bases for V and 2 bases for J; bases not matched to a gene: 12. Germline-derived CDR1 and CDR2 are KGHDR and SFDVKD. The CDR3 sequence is CATSGPSSGSYTDTQYF. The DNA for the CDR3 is TGTGCCACCAGTGGGCCTTCTAGCGGCAGCTACACAGATACGCAGTATTTT.

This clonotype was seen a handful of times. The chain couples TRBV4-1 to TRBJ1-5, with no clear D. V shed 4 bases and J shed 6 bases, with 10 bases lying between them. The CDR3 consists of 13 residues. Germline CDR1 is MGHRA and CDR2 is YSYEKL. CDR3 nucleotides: TGCGCCAGCAGCCCCCCAGAAGTTCAGCCCCAGCATTTT. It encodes CASSPPEVQPQHF.

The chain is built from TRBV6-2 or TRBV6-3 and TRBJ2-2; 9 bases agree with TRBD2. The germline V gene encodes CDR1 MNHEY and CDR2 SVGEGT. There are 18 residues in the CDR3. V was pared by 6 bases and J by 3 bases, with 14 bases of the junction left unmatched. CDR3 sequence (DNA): TGTGCCAGCAGAGGCCCCTCGGGGACTAGCAGATACACCGGGGAGCTGTTTTTT. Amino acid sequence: CASRGPSGTSRYTGELFF.

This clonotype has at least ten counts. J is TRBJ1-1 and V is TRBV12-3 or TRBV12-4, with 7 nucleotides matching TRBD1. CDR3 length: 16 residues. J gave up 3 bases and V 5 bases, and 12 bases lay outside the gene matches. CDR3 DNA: TGTGCCAGCAGTCCAAGGACAGGAATCGGGGACACTGAAGCTTTCTTT. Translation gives CASSPRTGIGDTEAFF.

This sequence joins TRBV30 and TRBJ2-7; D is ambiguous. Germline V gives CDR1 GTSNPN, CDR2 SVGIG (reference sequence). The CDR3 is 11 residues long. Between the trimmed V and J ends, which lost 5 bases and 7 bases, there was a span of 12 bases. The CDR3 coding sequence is TGTGCCTGGGACGGCCGGTGGGAGCAGTACTTC. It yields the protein CAWDGRWEQYF.

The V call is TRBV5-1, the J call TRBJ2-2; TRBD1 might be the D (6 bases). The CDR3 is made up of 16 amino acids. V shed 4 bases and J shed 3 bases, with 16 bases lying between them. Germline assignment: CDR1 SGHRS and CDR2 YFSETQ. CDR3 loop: CASSPQGVWYTGELFF. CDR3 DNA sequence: TGCGCCAGCAGCCCACAGGGAGTATGGTACACCGGGGAGCTGTTTTTT.

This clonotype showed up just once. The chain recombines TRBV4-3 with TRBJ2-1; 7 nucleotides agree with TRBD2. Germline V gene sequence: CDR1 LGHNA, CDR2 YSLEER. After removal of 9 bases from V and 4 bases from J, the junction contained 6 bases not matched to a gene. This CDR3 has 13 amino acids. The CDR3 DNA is TGCGCCAGTAAGACTAGCAGGTACAATGAGCAGTTCTTC. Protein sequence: CASKTSRYNEQFF.

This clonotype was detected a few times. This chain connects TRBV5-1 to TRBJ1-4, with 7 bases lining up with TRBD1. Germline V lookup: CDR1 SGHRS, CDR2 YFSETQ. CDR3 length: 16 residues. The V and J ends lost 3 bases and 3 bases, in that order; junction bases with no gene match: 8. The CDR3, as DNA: TGCGCCAGCAGCTCCCACCGGGACAGTCCTAATGAAAAACTGTTTTTT. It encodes CASSSHRDSPNEKLFF.

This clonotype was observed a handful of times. The CDR3 spells CASTPGQWNTEAFF. The CDR3, as DNA: TGTGCCAGCACCCCCGGTCAGTGGAACACTGAAGCTTTCTTT. The chain uses TRBV12-3 or TRBV12-4 and TRBJ1-1; no firm D call. V lost 7 bases and J 1 base, leaving 13 bases between the germline ends. The CDR3 runs 14 residues.

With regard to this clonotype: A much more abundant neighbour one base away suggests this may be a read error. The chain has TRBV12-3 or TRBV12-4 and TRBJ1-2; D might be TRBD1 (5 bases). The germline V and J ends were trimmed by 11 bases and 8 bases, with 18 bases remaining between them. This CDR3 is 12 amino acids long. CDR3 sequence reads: CACTLDNSGYTF. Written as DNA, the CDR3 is TGTGCCTGCACCTTGGACAATTCAGGCTACACCTTC.

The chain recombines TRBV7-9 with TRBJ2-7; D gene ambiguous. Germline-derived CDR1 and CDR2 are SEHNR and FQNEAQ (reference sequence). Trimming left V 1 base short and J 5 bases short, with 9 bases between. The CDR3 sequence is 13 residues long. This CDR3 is CASSLEPKDEQYF. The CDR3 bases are TGTGCCAGCAGCTTAGAGCCTAAGGACGAGCAGTACTTC.

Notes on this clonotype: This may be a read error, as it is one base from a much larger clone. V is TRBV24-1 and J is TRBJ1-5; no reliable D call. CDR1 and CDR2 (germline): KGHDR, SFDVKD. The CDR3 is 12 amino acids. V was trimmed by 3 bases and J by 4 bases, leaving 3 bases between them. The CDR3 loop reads CATSDGNQPQHF. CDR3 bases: TGTGCCACCAGTGATGGGAATCAGCCCCAGCATTTT.

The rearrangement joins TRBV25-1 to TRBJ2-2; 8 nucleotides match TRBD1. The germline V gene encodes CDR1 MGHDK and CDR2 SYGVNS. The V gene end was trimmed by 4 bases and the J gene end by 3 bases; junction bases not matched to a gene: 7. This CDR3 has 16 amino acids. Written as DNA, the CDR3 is TGTGCCAGCAGTGCAGAGACAGGGGCCTACACCGGGGAGCTGTTTTTT. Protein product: CASSAETGAYTGELFF.

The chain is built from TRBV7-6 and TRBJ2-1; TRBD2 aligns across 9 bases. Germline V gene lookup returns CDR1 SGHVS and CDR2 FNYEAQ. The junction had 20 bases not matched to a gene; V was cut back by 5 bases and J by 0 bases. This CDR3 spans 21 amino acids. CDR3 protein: CASSPRLRSSGVEGSYNEQFF. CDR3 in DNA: TGTGCCAGCAGCCCAAGGTTGCGCTCTAGCGGGGTAGAGGGCTCCTACAATGAGCAGTTCTTC.

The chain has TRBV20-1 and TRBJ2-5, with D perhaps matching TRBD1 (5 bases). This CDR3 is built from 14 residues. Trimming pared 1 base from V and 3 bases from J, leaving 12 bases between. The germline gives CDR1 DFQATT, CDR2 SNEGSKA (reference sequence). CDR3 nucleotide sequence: TGCAGTGCTAGAGGGCAGGGTCTGAAAGAGACCCAGTACTTC. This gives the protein CSARGQGLKETQYF.

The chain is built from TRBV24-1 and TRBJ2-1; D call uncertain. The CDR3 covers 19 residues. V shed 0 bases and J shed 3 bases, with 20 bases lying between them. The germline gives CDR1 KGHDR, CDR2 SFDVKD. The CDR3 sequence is CATSDLRWSGPNNYNEQFF. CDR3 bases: TGTGCCACCAGTGATTTGCGTTGGTCGGGTCCAAATAACTACAATGAGCAGTTCTTC.

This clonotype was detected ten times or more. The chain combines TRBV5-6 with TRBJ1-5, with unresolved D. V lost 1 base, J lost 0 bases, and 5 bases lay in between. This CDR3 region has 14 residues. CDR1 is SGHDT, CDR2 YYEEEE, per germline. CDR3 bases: TGTGCCAGCAGCTTGCGTTATAGCAATCAGCCCCAGCATTTT. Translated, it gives CASSLRYSNQPQHF.

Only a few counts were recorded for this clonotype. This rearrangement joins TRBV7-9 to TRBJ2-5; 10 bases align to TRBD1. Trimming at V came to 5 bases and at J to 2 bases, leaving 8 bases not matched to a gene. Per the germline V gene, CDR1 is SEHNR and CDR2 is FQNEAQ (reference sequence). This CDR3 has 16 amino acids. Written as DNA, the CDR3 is TGTGCCAGCAGCGCAGGGGACAGGGGTACTCAAGAGACCCAGTACTTC. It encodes CASSAGDRGTQETQYF.

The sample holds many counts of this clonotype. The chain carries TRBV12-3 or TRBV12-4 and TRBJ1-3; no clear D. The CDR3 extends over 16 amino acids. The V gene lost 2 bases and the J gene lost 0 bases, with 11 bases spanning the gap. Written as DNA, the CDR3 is TGTGCCAGCAGTTTAAGGCATGGGAGCTCTGGAAACACCATATATTTT. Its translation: CASSLRHGSSGNTIYF.

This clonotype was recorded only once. This CDR3 is CSARGPYQETQYF. CDR3 sequence (DNA): TGCAGCGCCCGTGGGCCGTACCAAGAGACCCAGTACTTC. The chain employs TRBV29-1 and TRBJ2-5; D remains unclear. Germline CDR1 reads SQVTM; CDR2 reads ANQGSEA. V dropped 7 bases and J dropped 0 bases, with 12 bases sitting between them. The CDR3 extends over 13 amino acids.

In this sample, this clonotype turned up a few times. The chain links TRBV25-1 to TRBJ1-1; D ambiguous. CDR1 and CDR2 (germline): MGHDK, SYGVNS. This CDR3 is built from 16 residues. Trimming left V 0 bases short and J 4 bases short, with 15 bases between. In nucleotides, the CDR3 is TGTGCCAGCAGTGAATATGGACGGGGTGATAGCACTGAAGCTTTCTTT. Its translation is CASSEYGRGDSTEAFF.

The CDR3 region is CASSVGLAGGYNEQFF. The CDR3 coding sequence is TGTGCCAGCAGTGTGGGACTAGCGGGAGGCTACAATGAGCAGTTCTTC. The chain employs TRBV6-2 or TRBV6-3 and TRBJ2-1; TRBD2 aligns across 15 bases. This CDR3 contains 16 residues. Losses at the gene ends were 5 bases for V and 3 bases for J; bases not matched to a gene: 2. CDR1 and CDR2 from the germline V gene are MNHEY and SVGEGT.

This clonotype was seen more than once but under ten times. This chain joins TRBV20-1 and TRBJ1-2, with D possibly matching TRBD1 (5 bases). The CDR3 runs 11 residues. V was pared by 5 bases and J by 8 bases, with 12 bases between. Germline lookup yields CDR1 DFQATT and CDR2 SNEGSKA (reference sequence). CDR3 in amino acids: CSAPGQGGYTF. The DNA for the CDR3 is TGCAGTGCTCCTGGACAAGGCGGCTACACCTTC.

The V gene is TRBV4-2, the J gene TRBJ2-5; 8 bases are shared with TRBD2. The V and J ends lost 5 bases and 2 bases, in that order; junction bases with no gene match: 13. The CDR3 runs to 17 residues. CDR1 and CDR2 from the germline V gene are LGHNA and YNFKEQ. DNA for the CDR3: TGTGCCAGCAGCGTCCAACGGGGGGGGTCTAGACAAGAGACCCAGTACTTC. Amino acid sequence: CASSVQRGGSRQETQYF.

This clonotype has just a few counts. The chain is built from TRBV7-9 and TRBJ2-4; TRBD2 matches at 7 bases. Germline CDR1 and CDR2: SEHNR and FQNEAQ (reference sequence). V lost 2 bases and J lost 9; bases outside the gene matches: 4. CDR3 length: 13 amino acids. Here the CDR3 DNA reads TGTGCCAGCAGCTTAACCAGGGAGGGCATTCAGTACTTC. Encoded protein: CASSLTREGIQYF.

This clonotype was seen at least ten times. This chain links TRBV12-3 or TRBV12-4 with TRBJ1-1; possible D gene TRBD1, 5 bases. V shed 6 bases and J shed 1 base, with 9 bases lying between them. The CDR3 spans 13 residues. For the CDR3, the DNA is TGTGCCAGCAGAATAACAGGGAACACTGAAGCTTTCTTT. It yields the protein CASRITGNTEAFF.

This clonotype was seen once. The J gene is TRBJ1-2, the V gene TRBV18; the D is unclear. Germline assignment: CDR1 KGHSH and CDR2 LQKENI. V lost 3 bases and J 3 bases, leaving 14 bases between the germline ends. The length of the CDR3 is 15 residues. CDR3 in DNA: TGTGCCAGCTCACCGAACCCCACCGCTCACTATGGCTACACCTTC. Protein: CASSPNPTAHYGYTF.